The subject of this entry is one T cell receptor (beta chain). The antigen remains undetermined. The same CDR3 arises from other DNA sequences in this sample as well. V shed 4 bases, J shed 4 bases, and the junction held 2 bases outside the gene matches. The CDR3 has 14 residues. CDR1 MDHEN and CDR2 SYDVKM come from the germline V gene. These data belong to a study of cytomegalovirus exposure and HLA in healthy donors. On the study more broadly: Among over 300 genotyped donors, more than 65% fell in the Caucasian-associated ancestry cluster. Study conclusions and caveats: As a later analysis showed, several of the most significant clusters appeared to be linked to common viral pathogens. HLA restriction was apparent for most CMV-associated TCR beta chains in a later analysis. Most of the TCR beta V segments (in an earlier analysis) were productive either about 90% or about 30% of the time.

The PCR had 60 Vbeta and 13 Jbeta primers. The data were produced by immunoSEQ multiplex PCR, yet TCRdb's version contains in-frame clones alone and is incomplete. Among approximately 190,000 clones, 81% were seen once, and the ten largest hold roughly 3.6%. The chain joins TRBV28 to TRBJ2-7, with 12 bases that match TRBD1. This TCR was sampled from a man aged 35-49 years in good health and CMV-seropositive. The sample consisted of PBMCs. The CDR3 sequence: CASSSGQGAYEQYF. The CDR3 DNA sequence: TGTGCCAGCAGTTCGGGACAGGGGGCTTACGAGCAGTACTTC. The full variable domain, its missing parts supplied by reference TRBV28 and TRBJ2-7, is DVKVTQSSRYLVKRTGEKVFLECVQDMDHENMFWYRQDPGLGLRLIYFSYDVKMKEKGDIPEGYSVSREKKERFSLILESASTNQTSMYLCASSSGQGAYEQYFGPGTRLTVT.